Following are 16 T cell receptor beta chains from one sample sequenced in a study of CD4 T cells in relation to SARS-CoV-2 and coronaviruses. The method was immunoSEQ multiplex PCR; TCRdb's version includes in-frame clones alone and lacks a portion of them. This sample has 35,000 to 40,000 clones, with roughly 85% found just once. These TCRs are of unknown antigen specificity. Sequencing input: naive CD4+ T cells from PBMCs, cultured in vitro. Documented subset: naive CD4+ T cells isolated by negative enrichment. The receptors derive from an adult with COVID-19.

The chain employs TRBV2 and TRBJ2-5, with TRBD2 identical over 13 bases. This CDR3 region has 14 residues. Germline CDR1 is SNHLY and CDR2 is FYNNEI. The junction had 6 bases not matched to a gene; V was cut back by 10 bases and J by 4 bases. The CDR3 coding sequence is TGTGCCACCAGGACTAGCGGGAGATTAGAGACCCAGTACTTC. Its protein is CATRTSGRLETQYF.

The rearrangement links TRBV5-1 to TRBJ2-7; 9 positions match TRBD1. Trimming removed 6 bases from V and 2 bases from J; junction bases left unmatched: 6. This CDR3 has 14 residues. Germline V gives CDR1 SGHRS, CDR2 YFSETQ. The CDR3 reads CASTEGTGTYEQYF. The DNA for the CDR3 is TGCGCCAGCACCGAGGGGACAGGGACCTACGAGCAGTACTTC.

This chain uses TRBV2 with TRBJ2-7, with D tentatively TRBD2 (6 bases). Germline-derived CDR1 and CDR2 are SNHLY and FYNNEI. CDR3 length: 19 residues. Trimming stripped 0 bases from V and 5 bases from J, with 26 bases between. DNA of the CDR3: TGTGCCAGCAGTGAAGCGCTTCGTCTAAGGACTACTATCTCTAACGAGCAGTACTTC. It codes for CASSEALRLRTTISNEQYF. Looking up the rest from reference TRBV2 and TRBJ2-7 gives the full variable domain: EPEVTQTPSHQVTQMGQEVILRCVPISNHLYFYWYRQILGQKVEFLVSFYNNEISEKSEIFDDQFSVERPDGSNFTLKIRSTKLEDSAMYFCASSEALRLRTTISNEQYFGPGTRLTVT.

The CDR3 protein is CASSRTTNTGELFF. The CDR3 bases are TGCGCCAGCAGCAGGACCACGAACACCGGGGAGCTGTTTTTT. The rearrangement uses TRBV5-1 and TRBJ2-2; D call uncertain. The CDR3 sequence is 14 residues long. Trimming removed 4 bases from V and 0 bases from J, with 7 bases in between. CDR1 is SGHRS, CDR2 YFSETQ, per germline.

The chain recombines TRBV18 with TRBJ1-5; 9 positions match TRBD1. The CDR3 loop spans 14 amino acids. Germline V gene lookup returns CDR1 KGHSH and CDR2 LQKENI. The J segment lost 5 bases and the V segment lost 4 bases, leaving 3 bases of the junction unmatched. The CDR3 nucleotides are TGTGCCAGCTCACTGGACAGGGGAGATCAGCCCCAGCATTTT. Residues: CASSLDRGDQPQHF.

This chain joins TRBV30 and TRBJ2-3; D perhaps matches TRBD2 (5 bases). Trimming took 6 bases from V and 2 from J, leaving 12 bases between them. In germline, CDR1 is GTSNPN, CDR2 SVGIG (reference sequence). The CDR3 is 13 residues long. The CDR3 is CACSRLPTDTQYF. The CDR3 DNA follows: TGTGCCTGTTCCCGACTACCCACAGATACGCAGTATTTT.

The chain carries TRBV11-3 and TRBJ2-1, with 14 bases that match TRBD2. Germline CDR1 is SGHNT and CDR2 is YENEEA. J gave up 4 bases and V 5 bases, and 4 bases lay outside the gene matches. This CDR3 comprises 16 residues. The CDR3 loop reads CASSHGLAGGYNEQFF. CDR3 bases: TGTGCCAGCAGCCACGGACTAGCGGGAGGATACAATGAGCAGTTCTTC.

The V and J genes are TRBV6-6 and TRBJ1-5, with 8 bases lining up with TRBD1. This CDR3 has 15 residues. CDR1 MNHNY and CDR2 SVGAGI come from the germline V gene (reference sequence). The ends lost 6 bases at V and 1 base at J; junction bases unmatched: 5. The CDR3 here is CASRGQVLSNQPQHF. CDR3 bases: TGTGCCAGCAGGGGACAGGTTTTGAGCAATCAGCCCCAGCATTTT.

CDR3: CASSNLPTQGARFTF. The CDR3 region has the DNA TGTGCCAGCAGTAACCTCCCGACACAGGGGGCTCGATTTACCTTC. The V and J genes are TRBV6-5 and TRBJ1-2; TRBD1 matches 9 bases. CDR1 and CDR2 from the germline V gene are MNHEY and SVGAGI. V dropped 5 bases and J dropped 14; count of bases not matched to a gene: 18. The CDR3 spans 15 residues.

This rearrangement joins TRBV7-3 to TRBJ2-7; 11 bases are shared with TRBD2. V dropped 2 bases and J dropped 5; count of bases not matched to a gene: 11. This CDR3 region has 17 residues. Germline-derived CDR1 and CDR2 are SGHTA and FQGTGA. The CDR3 DNA reads TGTGCCAGCAGCTTACGACTAGCGGGACCCTCTCGGCACGAGCAGTACTTC. It specifies CASSLRLAGPSRHEQYF.

This chain links TRBV15 with TRBJ1-3; D unresolved. There are 20 residues in the CDR3. CDR1 and CDR2 from the germline V gene are LNHNV and YYDKDF (reference sequence). Trimming took 2 bases from V and 1 from J, leaving 24 bases between them. The CDR3 bases are TGTGCCACCAGCAGAATAAAAGATAAACTCTTCCCGGGGTCTGGAAACACCATATATTTT. This translates into CATSRIKDKLFPGSGNTIYF.

The CDR3 is CASSFGRRAKDTQYF. The CDR3 bases are TGTGCCAGCAGCTTTGGGAGGAGGGCCAAAGATACGCAGTATTTT. This chain joins TRBV5-6 and TRBJ2-3, with D perhaps matching TRBD2 (6 bases). This CDR3 spans 15 amino acids. Trimming pared 2 bases from V and 5 bases from J, leaving 15 bases between. Germline assignment: CDR1 SGHDT and CDR2 YYEEEE.

This clone was seen a single time. The rearrangement links TRBV18 to TRBJ2-3; D is unresolved. CDR1 and CDR2 (germline): KGHSH, LQKENI. The CDR3 is made up of 18 amino acids. The V and J ends lost 2 bases and 2 bases respectively, with 20 bases between them. The CDR3: CASSPNSQATRATDTQYF. The CDR3 DNA follows: TGTGCCAGCTCACCAAACTCGCAGGCCACCCGGGCCACAGATACGCAGTATTTT. Filled out from reference TRBV18 and TRBJ2-3, the complete variable domain reads NAGVMQNPRHLVRRRGQEARLRCSPMKGHSHVYWYRQLPEEGLKFMVYLQKENIIDESGMPKERFSAEFPKEGPSILRIQQVVRGDSAAYFCASSPNSQATRATDTQYFGPGTRLTVL.

The J gene is TRBJ2-3, the V gene TRBV27, with TRBD2 matching 8 bases. V shed 10 bases, J shed 6 bases, and the junction held 21 bases outside the gene matches. The CDR3 has 17 amino acids. Per the germline V gene, CDR1 is MNHEY and CDR2 is SMNVEV (reference sequence). CDR3 nucleotides: TGTGCCATTGTCCCACGGGAAATTAGCGGGATCGGGGATACGCAGTATTTT. Its protein is CAIVPREISGIGDTQYF.

This chain links TRBV13 with TRBJ2-1, with 9 bases identical to TRBD2. The CDR3 extends over 14 amino acids. CDR1 is PRHDT, CDR2 FYEKMQ, per germline (reference sequence). The ends lost 5 bases at V and 5 bases at J; junction bases unmatched: 4. The CDR3 spells CASSTSGFHNEQFF. For the CDR3, the DNA is TGTGCCAGCAGCACTAGCGGGTTTCACAATGAGCAGTTCTTC.

V and J are TRBV24-1 and TRBJ1-2; D is ambiguous. CDR1 and CDR2 from the germline V gene are KGHDR and SFDVKD. The ends were cut back, 5 bases at V and 7 bases at J, with 13 bases in the middle. This CDR3 is 13 amino acids long. CDR3 DNA sequence: TGTGCCACCAGTGCGCAGCCTGGGCTTGGCTACACCTTC. Its protein is CATSAQPGLGYTF.